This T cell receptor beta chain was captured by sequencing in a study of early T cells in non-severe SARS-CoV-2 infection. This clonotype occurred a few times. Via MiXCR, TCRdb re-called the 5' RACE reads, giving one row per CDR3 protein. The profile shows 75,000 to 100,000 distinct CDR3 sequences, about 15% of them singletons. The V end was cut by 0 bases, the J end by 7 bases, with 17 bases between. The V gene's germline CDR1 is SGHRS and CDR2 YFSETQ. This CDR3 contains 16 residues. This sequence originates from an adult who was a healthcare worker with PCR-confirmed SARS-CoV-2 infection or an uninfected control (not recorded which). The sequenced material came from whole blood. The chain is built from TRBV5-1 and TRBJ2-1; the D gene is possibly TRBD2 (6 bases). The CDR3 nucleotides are TGCGCCAGCAGCTTGGCCGGACTTGGAGGGGCGAATGAGCAGTTCTTC. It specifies CASSLAGLGGANEQFF. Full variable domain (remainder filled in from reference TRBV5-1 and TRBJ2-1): KAGVTQTPRYLIKTRGQQVTLSCSPISGHRSVSWYQQTPGQGLQFLFEYFSETQRNKGNFPGRFSGRQFSNSRSEMNVSTLELGDSALYLCASSLAGLGGANEQFFGPGTRLTVL.